These 24 T cell receptor beta chains came from one sample sequenced in a study of tumor-infiltrating lymphocytes in primary liver carcinoma. Co-extraction of both nucleic acids (RNA and DNA) used roughly 18-32 mg of unsorted bulk tissue. The authors made TCR beta cDNA from about 500 ng total RNA with a constant-region primer. Three nested multiplex PCR rounds, a slightly modified ARM-PCR method, built the TCR beta libraries. TRBV1-TRBV30 forward primers and a C-beta reverse primer were used in the first two PCR rounds, which each ran for ten to eleven cycles. A single record per CDR3 protein comes from TCRdb applying MiXCR to the multiplex PCR reads. The data show about 100,000 distinct CDR3 sequences, with around two thirds seen just once and over 9.5% held by the top ten. Material for sequencing was liver tumor tissue from sampling region 5. As to subset: tumor region T5, tumor centre. These receptors were obtained from an older woman with primary liver carcinoma and hepatitis B virus infection.

This sequence joins TRBV5-1 and TRBJ2-3; 9 nucleotides match TRBD1. This CDR3 region has 15 residues. The J segment lost 2 bases and the V segment lost 4 bases, leaving 5 bases of the junction unmatched. Germline loops: CDR1 SGHRS, CDR2 YFSETQ. CDR3 amino acids: CASSLGTGPTDTQYF. DNA of the CDR3: TGCGCCAGCAGCCTCGGGACAGGGCCCACAGATACGCAGTATTTT.

As to this clonotype: A read error may account for a junction end that differs from germline. This sequence joins TRBV10-3 and TRBJ2-7; 8 bases fit TRBD1. There are 15 residues in the CDR3. The germline gives CDR1 ENHRY, CDR2 SYGVKD. Here the CDR3 reads CAISESYRGSYGQYF. CDR3 DNA sequence: TGTGCCATCAGTGAGTCGTACAGGGGGTCCTACGGGCAGTACTTC.

The gene calls are TRBV12-3 or TRBV12-4 and TRBJ2-6; D ambiguous. V dropped 2 bases and J dropped 7 bases, with 12 bases sitting between them. CDR3 size: 15 residues. CDR3 in DNA: TGTGCCAGCAGTTTATGGAAAGCTGCTGCCAACGTCCTGACTTTC. It specifies CASSLWKAAANVLTF.

This clonotype was recorded a few times. This chain connects TRBV5-6 to TRBJ1-4, with D unresolved. The CDR3 contains 15 residues. Germline V gene data show CDR1 as SGHDT and CDR2 as YYEEEE. Trimming took 1 base from V and 9 from J, leaving 16 bases between them. The CDR3 sequence is CASSLFGESVKKLFF. In DNA form, the CDR3 reads TGTGCCAGCAGCTTGTTTGGGGAGAGTGTCAAAAAACTGTTTTTT. The whole variable domain, filled in from reference TRBV5-6 and TRBJ1-4, reads DAGVTQSPTHLIKTRGQQVTLRCSPKSGHDTVSWYQQALGQGPQFIFQYYEEEERQRGNFPDRFSGHQFPNYSSELNVNALLLGDSALYLCASSLFGESVKKLFFGSGTQLSVL.

The table lists this clonotype with a few counts. This may be a read error, as it is one base from a much larger clone. The gene calls are TRBV28 and TRBJ2-7; 9 positions match TRBD1. The CDR3 totals 17 residues. Germline V gene lookup returns CDR1 MDHEN and CDR2 SYDVKM. In DNA, the CDR3 is TGTGTCAGCAGTTTAGGACTACCGGGACAGGGCCGGCTTAGGTGGTACTTC. Translation: CVSSLGLPGQGRLRWYF.

At least ten counts were recorded for this clonotype. The chain uses TRBV28 and TRBJ2-3, with unresolved D. This CDR3 comprises 16 residues. V dropped 3 bases and J dropped 2 bases, with 15 bases sitting between them. Germline values: CDR1 MDHEN, CDR2 SYDVKM. The CDR3 loop is CASSLSGDTLTDTQYF. Written as DNA, the CDR3 is TGTGCCAGCAGTTTGTCTGGAGACACTCTCACAGATACGCAGTATTTT.

Concerning this clonotype itself: The germline gene is not matched at one end of the junction; a read error may be the cause. The V and J genes are TRBV29-1 and TRBJ1-1, with a weak D call TRBD1 (6 bases). Germline assignment: CDR1 SQVTM and CDR2 ANQGSEA. The CDR3 has 13 residues. CDR3 in amino acids: CSAETGRNTEAFF. The CDR3 DNA reads as TGTAGCGCTGAAACAGGGAGGAACACTGAAGCTTTCTTT. Together with reference TRBV29-1 and TRBJ1-1, the CDR3 gives the full variable domain: SAVISQKPSRDICQRGTSLTIQCQVDSQVTMMFWYRQQPGQSLTLIATANQGSEATYESGFVIDKFPISRPNLTFSTLTVSNMSPEDSSIYLCSAETGRNTEAFFGQGTRLTVV.

Comments on this clonotype: A read error may explain this, as a much larger clone is one base away. The CDR3 does not close with the conserved phenylalanine or tryptophan, likely indicating a read error. The rearrangement uses TRBV12-3 or TRBV12-4 and TRBJ2-5; perhaps TRBD2 as D (5 bases). CDR3 length equals 14 residues. V was shortened by 3 bases and J by 2 bases, with 10 bases between the two germline ends. This CDR3 reads CASSFEDWQETQYL. In DNA form, the CDR3 reads TGTGCCAGCAGTTTCGAGGACTGGCAAGAGACCCAGTACCTC.

The rearrangement joins TRBV11-2 to TRBJ2-7; D unresolved. The CDR3 length is 14 residues. Germline V gene sequence: CDR1 SGHAT, CDR2 FQNNGV. V was clipped by 5 bases and J by 6 bases, with 17 bases between them. Here the CDR3 reads CASSPPSWASEQYF. Written as DNA, the CDR3 is TGTGCCAGCAGCCCCCCGTCGTGGGCTAGCGAGCAGTACTTC.

This chain uses TRBV29-1 with TRBJ2-5; 10 bases agree with TRBD1. CDR1 and CDR2 from the germline V gene are SQVTM and ANQGSEA. The CDR3 runs to 15 residues. J was trimmed by 2 bases and V by 0 bases; bases with no gene match: 3. CDR3 coding DNA: TGCAGCGTTGAAGAGGGGACAGGGGTACAAGAGACCCAGTACTTC. As protein: CSVEEGTGVQETQYF.

To note about this clonotype: A much larger clone differs by one base, so this may be a read error. The V gene is TRBV6-2 or TRBV6-3, the J gene TRBJ2-1; TRBD2 might be the D (5 bases). V dropped 7 bases and J dropped 4 bases, with 17 bases sitting between them. The CDR3 length is 15 residues. The germline V gene encodes CDR1 MNHEY and CDR2 SVGEGT. Here the CDR3 reads CASTPERLPYNEQFF. The CDR3 DNA reads as TGTGCCAGCACTCCCGAGCGACTACCTTACAATGAGCAGTTCTTC.

The rearrangement joins TRBV18 to TRBJ2-3; 7 nucleotides match TRBD2. This CDR3 contains 16 residues. CDR1 and CDR2 (germline): KGHSH, LQKENI. V shed 1 base and J 1 base; nucleotides not matched to a gene: 5. The DNA for the CDR3 is TGTGCCAGCTCACCACGACGGGAGGCGGGCACAGATACGCAGTATTTT. Translated: CASSPRREAGTDTQYF.

Regarding this clonotype: The junction shows a germline mismatch at one end, possibly a read error. The genes are TRBV11-1 and TRBJ2-7; maybe TRBD2 (6 bases). CDR3 length: 15 amino acids. Germline V CDR1 and CDR2: SGHAT, FQDESV (reference sequence). CDR3 sequence: CVSSPRTPGLRERYF. The CDR3 coding sequence is TGTGTCAGCAGCCCTCGGACACCAGGACTACGCGAGCGGTACTTC.

This clonotype was counted only a few times. A much larger clone sits a single nucleotide away, making a read error possible. This chain links TRBV28 with TRBJ2-5; 7 positions match TRBD1. Germline CDR1 is MDHEN and CDR2 is SYDVKM. This CDR3 contains 15 residues. V was clipped by 7 bases and J by 3 bases; unmatched bases: 11. In DNA, the CDR3 is TGTGCCAGCACCCTGGGAGACAGGGTGGAAGAGACCCAGTACTTC. It translates to CASTLGDRVEETQYF.

As concerns this clonotype: This sequence may be a read error, since a much larger clone differs from it by one base. CDR3 loop: CASSPSGANFDYEQFF. The CDR3 DNA reads TGTGCCAGCAGCCCTAGCGGAGCTAACTTCGACTATGAGCAGTTCTTC. V and J are TRBV13 and TRBJ2-1, with 7 positions matching TRBD2. The V segment lost 5 bases and the J segment 8 bases; nucleotides outside the gene matches: 15. Germline V lookup: CDR1 PRHDT, CDR2 FYEKMQ (reference sequence). This CDR3 is built from 16 residues.

The table lists this clonotype with a count of one. Compared with germline, one end of the junction differs, possibly owing to a read error. The rearrangement joins TRBV11-3 to TRBJ2-1; TRBD2 aligns across 10 bases. The length of the CDR3 is 23 residues. Germline V gene sequence: CDR1 SGHNT, CDR2 YENEEA. The CDR3 sequence: CAGSLVPNLAASGSLSSYNEQFF. CDR3 in DNA: TGTGCCGGCAGCTTAGTCCCCAACCTTGCGGCTAGCGGGAGTTTGAGCTCCTACAATGAGCAGTTCTTC.

Note on this clonotype: The CDR3 does not close with the conserved phenylalanine or tryptophan, likely indicating a read error. It is unclear where the CDR3 begins or ends on the DNA, so no DNA is shown, and the CDR3 is as TCRdb lists it. This chain links TRBV6-1 with TRBJ2-1; the table's TRBD1 call for D was not verified on the DNA. A total of 14 residues make up the CDR3, ends included. The germline V gene has CDR1 MNHNS and CDR2 SASEGT. The CDR3: CASSEQQGVSEQFS.

Remarks on this clonotype: Germline and junction disagree at one end, which may indicate a read error. CDR3 DNA sequence: TGTGCCAGCAGTCCCACGGGGCACACAGATATGCAGTACTTT. Its translation: CASSPTGHTDMQYF. The chain recombines TRBV12-3 or TRBV12-4 with TRBJ2-3; D assignment may be TRBD1 or TRBD2 (5 bases each). The CDR3 extends over 14 amino acids.

Of note for this clonotype: Germline and junction disagree at one end, which may indicate a read error. The V and J genes are TRBV12-3 or TRBV12-4 and TRBJ2-3, with D possibly matching TRBD2 (6 bases). The CDR3 consists of 18 residues. CDR3 amino acids: CACSFFLASGQEGNTQYF. The CDR3 bases are TGTGCCTGCAGTTTCTTTCTCGCGAGCGGCCAGGAGGGCAATACGCAGTATTTT.

A note on this clonotype: One end of the junction varies from germline; a read error may be responsible. The chain employs TRBV20-1 and TRBJ2-7; D is ambiguous. The CDR3 has 13 residues. Germline CDR1 and CDR2: DFQATT and SNEGSKA (reference sequence). DNA of the CDR3: TGCAGTGCTATAACTCTACACTCCCACGAGCAGTACTTC. Its translation: CSAITLHSHEQYF.

The V and J genes are TRBV11-2 and TRBJ2-2, with D tentatively TRBD2 (6 bases). The V end was cut by 6 bases, the J end by 5 bases, with 19 bases between. CDR3 length: 16 residues. Germline lookup yields CDR1 SGHAT and CDR2 FQNNGV. CDR3 sequence reads: CASSLGTASATGELFF. The CDR3 DNA sequence: TGTGCCAGCAGTCTTGGTACGGCTAGCGCAACCGGGGAGCTGTTTTTT.

With regard to this clonotype: The junction and the germline gene differ at one end; a read error may be behind it. This rearrangement joins TRBV11-2 to TRBJ2-4; no clear D. The CDR3 is 14 amino acids. Germline CDR1 SGHAT, CDR2 FQNNGV. As DNA, the CDR3 is TGTGCCAGCAGCTCGGCGGAACCGAAAAAGATTCAGTACTTC. Residues: CASSSAEPKKIQYF.

A note on this clonotype: An end of the junction differs from the germline gene, which may be a read error. The chain is built from TRBV6-1 and TRBJ1-2; possibly TRBD1 for D (6 bases). The CDR3 spans 15 residues. Germline V CDR1 and CDR2: MNHNS, SASEGT. Here the CDR3 DNA reads TGTGCCAACAGTGAATCCCCTAGGGGGAACCGTGGCTACACCTTC. Its protein is CANSESPRGNRGYTF.

V and J are TRBV6-5 and TRBJ2-3, with D possibly matching TRBD2 (6 bases). The CDR3 spans 18 residues. V was trimmed by 0 bases and J by 2 bases, leaving 18 bases between them. Germline lookup yields CDR1 MNHEY and CDR2 SVGAGI. The CDR3, as DNA: TGTGCCAGCAGTTACTCCTATCCCAGGACTACTACCACAGATACGCAGTATTTT. Encoded protein: CASSYSYPRTTTTDTQYF.